This T cell receptor (beta chain) was retrieved from a study of T cells in Graves' hyperthyroidism and ophthalmopathy. General observations from the study: The majority of expanded thyroid clonotypes above 0.001 also appeared in blood.

Exclusions: uncontrolled infection, other autoimmune disease, pregnancy, lactation. Out of approximately 10 ml of fresh peripheral blood came the PBMCs. CDR3 length equals 16 residues. The V and J ends lost 8 bases and 4 bases respectively, with 21 bases between them. Germline V lookup: CDR1 MNHNS, CDR2 SASEGT. This clonotype was observed many times. As yet, its antigen is unknown. The CDR3 regions of TCR beta were amplified from RNA transcripts. The TCR CDR3 first-round RT-PCR relied on the HTBI primer set. Each CDR3 protein is one row after TCRdb ran MiXCR on the multiplex PCR reads. The sample yields under 800,000 distinct CDR3 sequences, about 14% seen once.

The sample comprised blood. The chain joins TRBV6-1 to TRBJ1-5; D is perhaps TRBD1 (5 bases). The sequence derives from a woman younger than 30 with Graves' hyperthyroidism. CDR3 sequence (DNA): TGTGCCAGCCTCCTAGCGACAGAGTCCCGTAATCAGCCCCAGCATTTT. Encoded protein: CASLLATESRNQPQHF.